One sample yielded the 24 T cell receptor beta chains listed below, sequenced in a study of OX40 agonist ivuxolimab in advanced cancers. The library was produced with the immunoSEQ multiplex PCR assay. TCRdb carries this immuneACCESS record with in-frame sequences only. Its versions omit some clonotypes, under half of them owing to an unresolved V gene in the studies checked, with the rest unexplained. This sample comprises about 69,000 clones, approximately 92% of them detected only once. Of the sample, 5.5% to 8% falls within the top ten clones. The sample consisted of CD4+ or CD8+ T cells sorted from blood, taken in a trial of the OX40 agonist ivuxolimab. Source of these receptors: an adult with an advanced solid tumor such as melanoma, head and neck, liver or kidney cancer.

This chain links TRBV7-2 with TRBJ2-5; tentatively, D is TRBD1 (6 bases). There are 15 residues in the CDR3. CDR1 is SGHTA and CDR2 is FQGNSA in the germline V gene. The ends were cut back, 5 bases at V and 5 bases at J, with 18 bases in the middle. This chain's CDR3 is CASSNTGYGTETQYF. In DNA form, the CDR3 reads TGTGCCAGCAGCAATACAGGGTACGGCACGGAGACCCAGTACTTC. The entire variable domain, with the rest obtained from reference TRBV7-2 and TRBJ2-5, is as follows: GAGVSQSPSNKVTEKGKDVELRCDPISGHTALYWYRQSLGQGLEFLIYFQGNSAPDKSGLPSDRFSAERTGGSVSTLTIQRTQQEDSAVYLCASSNTGYGTETQYFGPGTRLLVL.

The chain recombines TRBV10-3 with TRBJ2-1; 13 bases agree with TRBD2. The CDR3 extends over 17 amino acids. Looked up from germline, CDR1 is ENHRY and CDR2 is SYGVKD. With V trimmed by 7 bases and J by 2 bases, 8 bases remained unmatched. Written as DNA, the CDR3 is TGTGCCATCAACTCCGGGACTAGCGGGGCGGCCTACAATGAGCAGTTCTTC. Protein: CAINSGTSGAAYNEQFF.

V gene TRBV4-3 combines with J gene TRBJ1-5, with D unresolved. The CDR3 is 13 residues long. V shed 4 bases and J shed 6 bases, with 10 bases lying between them. Germline V gene lookup returns CDR1 LGHNA and CDR2 YSLEER. CDR3 nucleotide sequence: TGCGCCAGCAGCCGGAGGGTGGGTCAGCCCCAGCATTTT. Translating gives CASSRRVGQPQHF.

This CDR3 reads CASSWVASSSYEQYF. In DNA, the CDR3 is TGTGCCAGCAGTTGGGTTGCCTCGAGCTCCTACGAGCAGTACTTC. The chain links TRBV6-6 to TRBJ2-7; no clear D. Between the trimmed V and J ends, which lost 4 bases and 0 bases, there was a span of 13 bases. The CDR3 contains 15 residues. Germline CDR1 reads MNHNY; CDR2 reads SVGAGI (reference sequence).

CDR3 in amino acids: CAWSHREDNEQFF. CDR3 nucleotide sequence: TGTGCCTGGAGTCACAGGGAGGACAATGAGCAGTTCTTC. V and J are TRBV30 and TRBJ2-1; D tentatively reads TRBD1 or TRBD2 (6 bases each). With 2 bases removed from V and 5 bases from J, the gap between germline ends came to 10 bases. The CDR3 runs to 13 residues. Germline values: CDR1 GTSNPN, CDR2 SVGIG (reference sequence).

A word on this clone: Other nucleotide sequences in the sample specify the same CDR3. This chain uses TRBV7-9 with TRBJ2-7; 9 bases match TRBD1. This CDR3 region has 16 residues. J gave up 0 bases and V 0 bases, and 3 bases lay outside the gene matches. Looked up from germline, CDR1 is SEHNR and CDR2 is FQNEAQ (reference sequence). In nucleotides, the CDR3 is TGTGCCAGCAGCTTAGCGGGGACAGGGATCTCCTACGAGCAGTACTTC. Translation: CASSLAGTGISYEQYF.

V and J are TRBV4-3 and TRBJ2-1, with 11 bases matching TRBD2. CDR3 length: 15 amino acids. V was pared by 5 bases and J by 4 bases, with 4 bases of the junction left unmatched. Germline V CDR1 and CDR2: LGHNA, YSLEER. This CDR3 reads CASSDGTSGYNEQFF. CDR3 coding DNA: TGCGCCAGCAGCGATGGGACTAGCGGATACAATGAGCAGTTCTTC.

The chain recombines TRBV2 with TRBJ1-2, with unresolved D. CDR1 SNHLY and CDR2 FYNNEI come from the germline V gene. CDR3 length: 11 amino acids. Between the trimmed V and J ends, which lost 3 bases and 6 bases, there was a span of 5 bases. CDR3 residues: CASSDGDGYTF. CDR3 bases: TGTGCCAGCAGTGACGGGGATGGCTACACCTTC.

The chain combines TRBV5-5 with TRBJ2-7; TRBD1 agrees at 8 bases. The CDR3 covers 13 residues. The germline gives CDR1 SGHKS, CDR2 YYEKEE (reference sequence). V shed 10 bases, J shed 0 bases, and the junction held 6 bases outside the gene matches. The CDR3 region has the DNA TGTGCCTGCATAGGACAGGGCTCCTACGAGCAGTACTTC. Translated, it gives CACIGQGSYEQYF. The variable domain in full, completed from reference TRBV5-5 and TRBJ2-7, reads DAGVTQSPTHLIKTRGQQVTLRCSPISGHKSVSWYQQVLGQGPQFIFQYYEKEERGRGNFPDRFSARQFPNYSSELNVNALLLGDSALYLCACIGQGSYEQYFGPGTRLTVT.

The chain is built from TRBV7-2 and TRBJ2-7; 10 bases match TRBD2. The trim removed 2 bases at V and 2 bases at J, leaving 6 bases unmatched. Germline V gene lookup returns CDR1 SGHTA and CDR2 FQGNSA. The CDR3 has 16 residues. As DNA, the CDR3 is TGTGCCAGCAGCTTACTAGCGGGGGCCTGGCCCTACGAGCAGTACTTC. This translates into CASSLLAGAWPYEQYF.

The rearrangement uses TRBV21-1 and TRBJ2-1; TRBD2 is the table's D call, not checked against the DNA. TRBV21-1 is classified as a pseudogene. The CDR3 contains 18 residues. The CDR3 protein is CASSTDSTTSGLPNEQFF. The CDR3 DNA is TGTGCCAGCAGCACCGACTCAACTACTAGCGGGTTACCCAATGAGCAGTTCTTC.

The chain recombines TRBV27 with TRBJ2-7, with D unclear. The germline gives CDR1 MNHEY, CDR2 SMNVEV (reference sequence). V was shortened by 3 bases and J by 3 bases, with 12 bases between the two germline ends. The CDR3 is 14 residues long. The CDR3 bases are TGTGCCAGCAGTTTTGCCGGGCTCCTCTACGAGCAGTACTTC. Protein sequence: CASSFAGLLYEQYF.

The V gene is TRBV6-5, the J gene TRBJ2-6; D is unclear. Trimming took off 0 bases at V and 4 bases at J, with 4 bases between the two ends. This CDR3 spans 14 amino acids. In germline, CDR1 is MNHEY, CDR2 SVGAGI. The CDR3 sequence: CASSYSPGANVLTF. The CDR3 region has the DNA TGTGCCAGCAGTTACTCCCCCGGGGCCAACGTCCTGACTTTC.

This chain joins TRBV27 and TRBJ2-7, with unresolved D. There are 13 residues in the CDR3. Germline CDR1 and CDR2: MNHEY and SMNVEV (reference sequence). Trimming pared 1 base from V and 3 bases from J, leaving 7 bases between. Here the CDR3 DNA reads TGTGCCAGCAGTTTATTGGGTGGCTACGAGCAGTACTTC. Protein: CASSLLGGYEQYF.

The chain links TRBV30 to TRBJ1-6, with TRBD1 identical over 10 bases. The J segment lost 10 bases and the V segment lost 2 bases, leaving 8 bases of the junction unmatched. The CDR3 contains 15 residues. Per the germline V gene, CDR1 is GTSNPN and CDR2 is SVGIG (reference sequence). The CDR3 protein is CAWSTSGQGQSPLHF. The CDR3 DNA reads as TGTGCCTGGAGTACCTCGGGACAGGGGCAATCACCCCTCCACTTT.

This chain links TRBV2 with TRBJ1-5; the D gene is possibly TRBD1 (5 bases). The CDR3 totals 15 residues. Germline-derived CDR1 and CDR2 are SNHLY and FYNNEI. Trimming took off 7 bases at V and 2 bases at J, with 15 bases between the two ends. This CDR3 reads CASTGEGLGNQPQHF. The CDR3 DNA follows: TGTGCCAGCACTGGGGAGGGGCTTGGCAATCAGCCCCAGCATTTT.

This chain connects TRBV5-6 to TRBJ2-7, with TRBD1 matching over 9 bases. CDR1 is SGHDT, CDR2 YYEEEE, per germline. The CDR3 has 13 residues. Trimming cost V 3 bases and J 5 bases; bases outside gene matches: 3. CDR3 residues: CASSSGTGNEQYF. CDR3 in DNA: TGTGCCAGCAGCTCCGGGACAGGGAACGAGCAGTACTTC.

V usage is TRBV5-8 and J usage is TRBJ2-7; D unresolved. The CDR3 runs 14 residues. Germline CDR1 SGHTS, CDR2 YDEGEE. V shed 0 bases and J shed 0 bases, with 7 bases lying between them. The CDR3 bases are TGTGCCAGCAGCTTGGGACCTAGCTCCTACGAGCAGTACTTC. Amino acids: CASSLGPSSYEQYF.

The chain has TRBV11-2 and TRBJ2-7; 9 bases match TRBD2. Germline CDR1 is SGHAT and CDR2 is FQNNGV. This CDR3 contains 16 residues. V lost 1 base, J lost 2 bases, and 6 bases stayed unmatched. The CDR3 nucleotides read TGTGCCAGCAGCTTAGTCTTCGGCGGGGGGGCCTACGAGCAGTACTTC. The encoded protein is CASSLVFGGGAYEQYF.

V gene TRBV6-6 combines with J gene TRBJ1-1, with D uncertain. Germline V gene data show CDR1 as MNHNY and CDR2 as SVGAGI (reference sequence). V was pared by 3 bases and J by 1 base, with 6 bases between. This CDR3 comprises 13 residues. CDR3 DNA sequence: TGTGCCAGCAGTTATAACACGAACACTGAAGCTTTCTTT. Its translation is CASSYNTNTEAFF.

The V gene is TRBV4-3, the J gene TRBJ2-1; 8 positions match TRBD2. Per the germline V gene, CDR1 is LGHNA and CDR2 is YSLEER. The ends lost 0 bases at V and 5 bases at J; junction bases unmatched: 9. The CDR3 is made up of 17 amino acids. This chain's CDR3 is CASSQDRGGGTNNEQFF. CDR3 sequence (DNA): TGCGCCAGCAGCCAAGATCGGGGGGGCGGCACTAACAATGAGCAGTTCTTC.

The chain has TRBV4-3 and TRBJ1-2; D not resolved. The germline V gene encodes CDR1 LGHNA and CDR2 YSLEER. Deletions cut 2 bases from V and 0 bases from J, with 19 bases between. The CDR3 loop spans 18 amino acids. DNA for the CDR3: TGCGCCAGCAGCCAATTCGATGAGGTACAGCTTACTAACTATGGCTACACCTTC. It specifies CASSQFDEVQLTNYGYTF.

The V gene is TRBV30, the J gene TRBJ2-1, with 7 bases fitting TRBD2. Per the germline V gene, CDR1 is GTSNPN and CDR2 is SVGIG (reference sequence). After removal of 0 bases from V and 4 bases from J, the junction contained 0 bases not matched to a gene. The CDR3 is made up of 13 amino acids. DNA for the CDR3: TGTGCCTGGAGTGTAGCGGGGTACAATGAGCAGTTCTTC. Translation gives CAWSVAGYNEQFF.

The chain uses TRBV5-8 and TRBJ2-7; possibly TRBD1 for D (5 bases). V was trimmed by 4 bases and J by 4 bases, leaving 18 bases between them. In germline, CDR1 is SGHTS, CDR2 YDEGEE. The CDR3 has 15 residues. This CDR3 reads CASSNHQGIGYEQYF. The CDR3 nucleotides read TGTGCCAGCAGCAATCACCAGGGTATCGGTTACGAGCAGTACTTC. Filled out from reference TRBV5-8 and TRBJ2-7, the complete variable domain reads EAGVTQSPTHLIKTRGQQATLRCSPISGHTSVYWYQQALGLGLQFLLWYDEGEERNRGNFPPRFSGRQFPNYSSELNVNALELEDSALYLCASSNHQGIGYEQYFGPGTRLTVT.